The 6 T cell receptor beta chains listed next were all sequenced from one sample in a study of follicular helper T cells after annual influenza vaccination (dated by TCRdb to about 2017). In light of the paper, this sample's time point label describes: 2014-2015 season, 7 days after vaccination. The library was obtained by the immunoSEQ multiplex PCR assay. TCRdb's version of the immuneACCESS table is confined to in-frame rearrangements and falls short of the full clone set. An unresolved V gene accounts for under half of the shortfall where checked; the remainder is of unknown origin. The table for this sample lists nearly 10,000 clones; about 80% of them were counted only once. Of the sample, under 0.45% is held by the ten largest clones. Sequences were derived from CXCR5- memory CD4+ T cells sorted from blood, sampled 7 days after influenza vaccination. The cell subset or site label for this specimen denotes: CXCR5- memory CD4 T cells. The receptors were sampled from an adult who received the influenza vaccine.

This chain connects TRBV6-5 to TRBJ1-1, with D tentatively TRBD1 (6 bases). The V gene's germline CDR1 is MNHEY and CDR2 SVGAGI. The CDR3 loop spans 15 amino acids. V dropped 11 bases and J dropped 4 bases, with 23 bases sitting between them. CDR3 DNA: TGTGCCGTGATCCGGGACACAGCGTTTAGCACTGAAGCTTTCTTT. It specifies CAVIRDTAFSTEAFF.

V usage is TRBV7-2 and J usage is TRBJ2-1, with 8 bases aligning to TRBD2. J lost 2 bases, V lost 3 bases, and 3 bases had no gene match. CDR1 is SGHTA, CDR2 FQGNSA, per germline. CDR3 length: 15 amino acids. CDR3 DNA: TGTGCCAGCAGCTTGCGGGGGGATCCCTACAATGAGCAGTTCTTC. Translating gives CASSLRGDPYNEQFF.

The chain employs TRBV15 and TRBJ1-4, with D perhaps matching TRBD1 (5 bases). Trimming left V 0 bases short and J 8 bases short, with 16 bases between. The CDR3 has 16 residues. Germline V lookup: CDR1 LNHNV, CDR2 YYDKDF (reference sequence). This CDR3 reads CATSREGRMVGEKLFF. In DNA form, the CDR3 reads TGTGCCACCAGCAGAGAGGGACGGATGGTGGGCGAAAAACTGTTTTTT. Full variable domain (outside the CDR3, taken from reference TRBV15 and TRBJ1-4): DAMVIQNPRYQVTQFGKPVTLSCSQTLNHNVMYWYQQKSSQAPKLLFHYYDKDFNNEADTPDNFQSRRPNTSFCFLDIRSPGLGDTAMYLCATSREGRMVGEKLFFGSGTQLSVL.

This chain joins TRBV15 and TRBJ2-3; 8 bases fit TRBD2. The length of the CDR3 is 17 residues. Germline V CDR1 and CDR2: LNHNV, YYDKDF (reference sequence). V trimming: 1 base; J trimming: 1 base; junction bases outside the gene matches: 7. CDR3 protein: CATSRGRGGAGTDTQYF. CDR3 DNA: TGTGCCACCAGCAGAGGCCGGGGGGGGGCGGGCACAGATACGCAGTATTTT.

The CDR3 DNA reads as TGTGCCAGTAGTATAGCTATAACCGCGGAGACCCAGTACTTC. It encodes CASSIAITAETQYF. V is TRBV19 and J is TRBJ2-5; D not resolved. Germline V lookup: CDR1 LNHDA, CDR2 SQIVND (reference sequence). V was clipped by 1 base and J by 5 bases, with 11 bases between them. The CDR3 is made up of 14 amino acids.

The chain combines TRBV11-3 with TRBJ1-4; D possibly corresponds to TRBD1 (5 bases). Germline CDR1 is SGHNT and CDR2 is YENEEA. This CDR3 spans 15 amino acids. Between the trimmed V and J ends, which lost 1 base and 4 bases, there was a span of 10 bases. CDR3 sequence reads: CASSLGDSFNEKLFF. The CDR3 region has the DNA TGTGCCAGCAGCTTAGGAGACAGCTTTAATGAAAAACTGTTTTTT.